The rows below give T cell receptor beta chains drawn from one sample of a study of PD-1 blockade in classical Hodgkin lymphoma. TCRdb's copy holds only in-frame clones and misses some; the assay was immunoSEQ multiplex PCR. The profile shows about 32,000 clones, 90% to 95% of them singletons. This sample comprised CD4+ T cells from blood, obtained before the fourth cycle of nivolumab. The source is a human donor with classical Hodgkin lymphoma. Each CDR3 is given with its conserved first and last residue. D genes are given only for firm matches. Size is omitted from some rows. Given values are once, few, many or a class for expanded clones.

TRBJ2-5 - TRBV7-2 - TGTGCCAGCAGCTTAAATCGGCCAGGGTGGCTCGCAGCCCAGTACTTC CASSLNRPGWLAAQYF
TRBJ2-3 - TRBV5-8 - TGTGCCAGCAGCTTCTCCTACAGGCTTTACACAGATACGCAGTATTTT CASSFSYRLYTDTQYF
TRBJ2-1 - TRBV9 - TGTGCCAGCAGCGCGACGCCGGGTTCGCACAATGAGCAGTTCTTC CASSATPGSHNEQFF
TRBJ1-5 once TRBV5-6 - TGTGCCAGCAGCCGCAATCCCGGGACCTTAAGGGATCAGCCCCAGCATTTT CASSRNPGTLRDQPQHF
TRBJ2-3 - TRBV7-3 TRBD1 TGTGCCAGCAGCCAAAACAGGGGAGCAGATACGCAGTATTTT CASSQNRGADTQYF
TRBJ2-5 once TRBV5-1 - TGCGCCAGCAGCTTGACGGCAGGGGTAGAGACCCAGTACTTC CASSLTAGVETQYF
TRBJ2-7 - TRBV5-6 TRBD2 TGTGCCAGCAGCTTGGCCGGGAGGGGCTTCGACGAGCAGTACTTC CASSLAGRGFDEQYF
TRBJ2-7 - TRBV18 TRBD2 TGTGCCAGCTCACCCAACCAAAAACCTAGCGGGAGTCCCTACGAGCAGTACTTC CASSPNQKPSGSPYEQYF
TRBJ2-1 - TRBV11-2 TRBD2 TGTGCCAGCAGCTTAAAAGGGACTAGCAATGAGCAGTTCTTC CASSLKGTSNEQFF
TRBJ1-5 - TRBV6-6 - TGTGCCAGCAGTTGGAGTAGCAATCAGCCCCAGCATTTT CASSWSSNQPQHF
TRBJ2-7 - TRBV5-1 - TGCGCCAGCAGCTTAAGAGGGTTCAGTGTCTCCTACGAGCAGTACTTC CASSLRGFSVSYEQYF